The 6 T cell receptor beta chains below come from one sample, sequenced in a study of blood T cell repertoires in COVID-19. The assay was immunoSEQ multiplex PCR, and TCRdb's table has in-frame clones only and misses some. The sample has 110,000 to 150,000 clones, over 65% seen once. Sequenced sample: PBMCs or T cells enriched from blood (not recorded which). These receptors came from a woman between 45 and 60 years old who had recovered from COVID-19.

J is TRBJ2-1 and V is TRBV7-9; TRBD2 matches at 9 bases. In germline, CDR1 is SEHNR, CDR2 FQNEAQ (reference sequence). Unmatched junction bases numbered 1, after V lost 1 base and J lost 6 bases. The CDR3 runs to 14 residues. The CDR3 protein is CASSLGGGANEQFF. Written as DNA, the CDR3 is TGTGCCAGCAGCTTAGGCGGGGGGGCCAATGAGCAGTTCTTC.

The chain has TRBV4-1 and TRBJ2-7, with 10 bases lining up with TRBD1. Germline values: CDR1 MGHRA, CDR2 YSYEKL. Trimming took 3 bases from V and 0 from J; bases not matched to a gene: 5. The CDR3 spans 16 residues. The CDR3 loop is CASSQYWTGGSYEQYV. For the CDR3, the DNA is TGCGCCAGCAGCCAGTATTGGACAGGGGGCTCCTACGAGCAGTACGTC.

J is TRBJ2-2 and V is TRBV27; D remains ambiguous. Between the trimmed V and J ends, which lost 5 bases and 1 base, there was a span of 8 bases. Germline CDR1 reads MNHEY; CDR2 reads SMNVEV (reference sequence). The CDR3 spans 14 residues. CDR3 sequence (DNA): TGTGCCAGCAGTAAACCACAGAACACCGGGGAGCTGTTTTTT. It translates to CASSKPQNTGELFF.

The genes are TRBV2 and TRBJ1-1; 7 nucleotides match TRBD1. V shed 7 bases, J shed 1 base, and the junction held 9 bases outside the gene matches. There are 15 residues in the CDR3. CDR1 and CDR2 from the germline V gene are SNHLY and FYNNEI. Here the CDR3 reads CASTRLRGANTEAFF. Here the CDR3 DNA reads TGTGCCAGCACTCGACTCAGGGGGGCGAACACTGAAGCTTTCTTT.

CDR3 in amino acids: CATGGNQPQHF. The CDR3 DNA reads as TGTGCCACAGGGGGCAATCAGCCCCAGCATTTT. The chain is built from TRBV24-1 and TRBJ1-5, with D perhaps TRBD1 (5 bases). Trimming stripped 10 bases from V and 2 bases from J, with 5 bases between. The germline V gene encodes CDR1 KGHDR and CDR2 SFDVKD. The CDR3 covers 11 residues.

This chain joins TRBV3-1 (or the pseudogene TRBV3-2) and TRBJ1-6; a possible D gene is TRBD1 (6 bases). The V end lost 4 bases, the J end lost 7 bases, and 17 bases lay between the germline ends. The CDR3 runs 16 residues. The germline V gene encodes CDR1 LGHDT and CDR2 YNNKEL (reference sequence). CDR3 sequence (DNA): TGTGCCAGCAGCCCCAACAGGGAGTTCCTGAATTCACCCCTCCACTTT. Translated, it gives CASSPNREFLNSPLHF.